A single sample gave rise to the 5 T cell receptor beta chains below, sequenced in a study of OX40 agonist ivuxolimab in advanced cancers. TCRdb keeps only in-frame clones here, not all; method: immunoSEQ multiplex PCR. Of some 140,000 clones in the sample, under 95% were seen once. The source material was CD4+ or CD8+ T cells sorted from blood, sampled in a trial of the OX40 agonist ivuxolimab. These receptors all come from an adult with an advanced solid tumor such as melanoma, head and neck, liver or kidney cancer.

The chain is built from TRBV20-1 and TRBJ1-2; D remains ambiguous. The CDR3 length is 11 residues. CDR1 is DFQATT and CDR2 is SNEGSKA in the germline V gene (reference sequence). Trimming took 5 bases from V and 4 from J, leaving 8 bases between them. Here the CDR3 DNA reads TGCAGTGCTGCCCAGAGCTATGGCTACACCTTC. Its protein product is CSAAQSYGYTF.

V gene TRBV5-4 combines with J gene TRBJ1-6, with a possible D match to TRBD1 (5 bases). CDR1 and CDR2 from the germline V gene are SGHNT and YYREEE (reference sequence). This CDR3 has 16 amino acids. V gave up 3 bases and J gave up 3 bases, with 13 bases separating them. The CDR3 here is CASSWTRGDYNSPLHF. DNA for the CDR3: TGTGCCAGCAGCTGGACGAGGGGTGACTATAATTCACCCCTCCACTTT.

The rearrangement links TRBV5-1 to TRBJ1-2, with D possibly matching TRBD1 (5 bases). With 5 bases removed from V and 0 bases from J, the gap between germline ends came to 14 bases. Looked up from germline, CDR1 is SGHRS and CDR2 is YFSETQ. This CDR3 spans 15 amino acids. The CDR3 sequence: CASSWGTETNYGYTF. The DNA of the CDR3 is TGCGCCAGCAGTTGGGGGACCGAAACTAACTATGGCTACACCTTC.

The chain employs TRBV7-3 and TRBJ2-3, with 7 bases matching TRBD1. The CDR3 has 15 amino acids. V lost 4 bases, J lost 1 base, and 5 bases stayed unmatched. The germline V gene has CDR1 SGHTA and CDR2 FQGTGA. CDR3 DNA: TGTGCCAGCAGCTACGGGACAGCACGCACAGATACGCAGTATTTT. This encodes CASSYGTARTDTQYF.

This chain uses TRBV30 with TRBJ2-2, with 7 bases that match TRBD1. The CDR3 runs 11 residues. After removal of 5 bases from V and 6 bases from J, the junction contained 0 bases not matched to a gene. In germline, CDR1 is GTSNPN, CDR2 SVGIG (reference sequence). The CDR3 loop reads CAWQGAGELFF. The CDR3 nucleotides are TGTGCCTGGCAGGGGGCCGGGGAGCTGTTTTTT. Based on the CDR3 plus reference TRBV30 and TRBJ2-2, the full variable domain is SQTIHQWPATLVQPVGSPLSLECTVEGTSNPNLYWYRQAAGRGLQLLFYSVGIGQISSEVPQNLSASRPQDRQFILSSKKLLLSDSGFYLCAWQGAGELFFGEGSRLTVL.